These 10 T cell receptor beta chains were all obtained from the same sample, sequenced in a study of blood T cell repertoires in COVID-19. Some clones are missing from TCRdb's copy, which holds only in-frame ones; the method was immunoSEQ multiplex PCR. The sample lists roughly 200,000 clones, around 88% occurring once. The specimen sequenced was PBMCs or T cells enriched from blood (not recorded which). The receptors were gathered from a woman between 25 and 40 years old who had been exposed to COVID-19.

The chain has TRBV29-1 and TRBJ1-1; D is unclear. Looked up from germline, CDR1 is SQVTM and CDR2 is ANQGSEA. V shed 3 bases and J shed 2 bases, with 4 bases lying between them. This CDR3 comprises 11 residues. The CDR3 region is CSVERNTEAFF. CDR3 bases: TGCAGCGTTGAGAGAAACACTGAAGCTTTCTTT.

The V and J genes are TRBV11-3 and TRBJ1-2; TRBD1 aligns across 8 bases. This CDR3 spans 15 amino acids. The ends lost 5 bases at V and 8 bases at J; junction bases unmatched: 13. CDR1 and CDR2 from the germline V gene are SGHNT and YENEEA. CDR3 region: CASSPRTTGVGGYTF. CDR3 DNA sequence: TGTGCCAGCAGCCCCCGCACGACAGGGGTAGGGGGCTACACCTTC. Complete variable domain (other parts from reference TRBV11-3 and TRBJ1-2): EAGVVQSPRYKIIEKKQPVAFWCNPISGHNTLYWYLQNLGQGPELLIRYENEEAVDDSQLPKDRFSAERLKGVDSTLKIQPAELGDSAVYLCASSPRTTGVGGYTFGSGTRLTVV.

This clone has more than one count but fewer than ten. This chain uses TRBV11-1 with TRBJ2-5; 9 nucleotides line up with TRBD2. V gave up 5 bases and J gave up 5 bases; unmatched junction bases: 12. Germline CDR1 reads SGHAT; CDR2 reads FQDESV (reference sequence). CDR3 length: 16 residues. CDR3 bases: TGTGCCAGCAGCCCGACCAGCGGGGGGCTGCAGGAGACCCAGTACTTC. Amino acid sequence: CASSPTSGGLQETQYF.

The chain joins TRBV7-9 to TRBJ1-5; 10 positions agree with TRBD1. The CDR3 covers 15 residues. CDR1 and CDR2 (germline): SEHNR, FQNEAQ (reference sequence). Unmatched junction bases numbered 7, after V lost 5 bases and J lost 6 bases. CDR3 DNA: TGTGCCAGCAGCGCATCCGGGACAGGGGCTCAGCCCCAGCATTTT. This encodes CASSASGTGAQPQHF.

The chain is built from TRBV5-4 and TRBJ2-4, with 8 bases aligning to TRBD1. CDR1 SGHNT and CDR2 YYREEE come from the germline V gene (reference sequence). The CDR3 is 14 residues long. V was pared by 0 bases and J by 5 bases, with 1 base of the junction left unmatched. Written as DNA, the CDR3 is TGTGCCAGCAGCTTGGCAGGGGGCGAAAACATTCAGTACTTC. Translating gives CASSLAGGENIQYF.

This clone has a count of ten or more. CDR3 region: CASSPNRPDNSPLHF. CDR3 bases: TGTGCCAGCAGTCCCAACAGGCCGGATAATTCACCCCTCCACTTT. The chain links TRBV28 to TRBJ1-6, with a possible D match to TRBD1 (5 bases). The V gene lost 5 bases and the J gene lost 5 bases, with 13 bases spanning the gap. The CDR3 sequence is 15 residues long. Germline assignment: CDR1 MDHEN and CDR2 SYDVKM.

This chain joins TRBV6-2 or TRBV6-3 and TRBJ2-7, with D possibly being TRBD1 (5 bases). Germline lookup yields CDR1 MNHEY and CDR2 SVGEGT. V dropped 3 bases and J dropped 3 bases, with 15 bases sitting between them. This CDR3 comprises 15 residues. CDR3 amino acids: CASSYARGQGYEQYF. DNA of the CDR3: TGTGCCAGCAGTTATGCGAGAGGTCAGGGCTACGAGCAGTACTTC.

The V and J genes are TRBV19 and TRBJ1-1; weak D call: TRBD1 (6 bases). Germline loops: CDR1 LNHDA, CDR2 SQIVND (reference sequence). The CDR3 extends over 14 amino acids. The V end lost 4 bases, the J end lost 5 bases, and 14 bases lay between the germline ends. The CDR3 DNA is TGTGCCAGTAGTACTTCCGCAGGGGTAACTGAAGCTTTCTTT. Protein sequence: CASSTSAGVTEAFF.

V and J are TRBV2 and TRBJ2-3, with 8 bases matching TRBD1. V shed 5 bases, J shed 2 bases, and the junction held 3 bases outside the gene matches. The germline V gene has CDR1 SNHLY and CDR2 FYNNEI. CDR3 length equals 14 residues. In DNA form, the CDR3 reads TGTGCCAGCAGTCGGGACAGGACCACAGATACGCAGTATTTT. Its translation is CASSRDRTTDTQYF.

The chain links TRBV12-2 to TRBJ1-4. TRBV12-2 is given as a pseudogene. This CDR3 spans 14 amino acids. The CDR3: CASRLRATNEKLFF. CDR3 in DNA: TGTGCAAGTCGCTTGAGAGCAACTAATGAAAAACTGTTTTTT.